A selection of T cell receptor beta chains follows, all from one sample in a study of identical twins. MiXCR was run by TCRdb on the 5' RACE reads, yielding one entry per CDR3 protein. Of fewer than 900,000 distinct CDR3 sequences listed, around a sixth are singletons. These same data were also listed under a study on T cells expressing NK-cell markers.

Source material: PBMCs. Every receptor here comes from a woman between 18 and 29 years old in good health. CDR3s include the opening cysteine and the closing phenylalanine or tryptophan. The order of the fields is V gene, CDR3 protein.

>TRBV6-5
CASSYRRADNEQFF
>TRBV5-1
CASSERGYTEAFF
>TRBV20-1
CSARDQDNEQFF
>TRBV20-1
CSARIVARNIQYF
>TRBV12-3/TRBV12-4
CASSPTGDGTGELFF
>TRBV12-3/TRBV12-4
CASSFEGLLAKNIQYF
>TRBV3-1
CASSPRRGYYEQYF
>TRBV20-1
CSARHQGKGKAFF
>TRBV25-1
CASSEGRPVTEAFF
>TRBV10-2
CASSDPSGGTDTQYF
>TRBV7-6
CASSNDLATQYF
>TRBV20-1
CSAHAGAGAKNIQYF
>TRBV7-2
CASSWDLTLSYEQYF
>TRBV3-1
CASSQDQSPQETQYF
>TRBV9
CASTVTALDTDTQYF
>TRBV10-2
CASAKLAATNNEQFF
>TRBV27
CASSTGGGTYNEQFF
>TRBV29-1
CSATEDYGYTF
>TRBV6-2/TRBV6-3
CASSYLYNYEQYF
>TRBV11-2
CASSLAIELLLSEQYF
>TRBV10-3
CAISHAVAGAHTDTQYF
>TRBV6-2/TRBV6-3
CASMFWTSGGYEQFF
>TRBV11-1
CASSPHSWGESLLAKNIQYF
>TRBV20-1
CSAPSRGAGETQYF
>TRBV5-1
CASSLAGLRGSDEQFF
>TRBV20-1
CSATPGLADYEQYF
>TRBV12-3/TRBV12-4
CASSFKVAEQFF
>TRBV29-1
CSTLAGSYNEQFF
>TRBV5-1
CASSPMGANYGYTF
>TRBV5-1
CASSLVPADVPISYEQYF
>TRBV12-3/TRBV12-4
CASTPGVPGELFF
>TRBV7-2
CASSFGRLEGKEKLFF
>TRBV20-1
CSVLGPGRIPTYEQYF
>TRBV10-3
CAISDGDMPSGEKLFF
>TRBV18
CASSPTSGPTDTQYF
>TRBV27
CASSLRANNEQFF
>TRBV5-1
CASSLGDPLGYTF
>TRBV7-8
CASSLGGRSNEAFF
>TRBV25-1
CASSVPGSKNIQYF
>TRBV12-3/TRBV12-4
CASSFARETQYF
>TRBV12-3/TRBV12-4
CASSPDVRGSGNEQFF
>TRBV18
CASSPEGLETQYF
>TRBV5-1
CASSLPAGEGETQYF
>TRBV10-3
CAISGVSRQGESGELFF
>TRBV7-3
CASSLIQKETQYF
>TRBV7-2
CASRDRGTNTEAFF
>TRBV5-1
CASSPAQNAYNEQFF